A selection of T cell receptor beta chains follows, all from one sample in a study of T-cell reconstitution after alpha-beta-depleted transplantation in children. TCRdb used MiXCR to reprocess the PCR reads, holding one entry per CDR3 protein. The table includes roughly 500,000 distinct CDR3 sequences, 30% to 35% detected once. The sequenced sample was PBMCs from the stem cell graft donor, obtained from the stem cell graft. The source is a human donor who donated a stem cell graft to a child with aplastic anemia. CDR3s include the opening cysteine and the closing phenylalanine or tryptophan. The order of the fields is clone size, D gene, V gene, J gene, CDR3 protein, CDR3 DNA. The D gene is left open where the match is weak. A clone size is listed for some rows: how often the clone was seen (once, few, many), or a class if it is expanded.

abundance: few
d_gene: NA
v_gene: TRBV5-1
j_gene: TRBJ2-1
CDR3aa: CASSLALQDKFF
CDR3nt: TGCGCCAGCAGCTTGGCTTTACAGGATAAGTTCTTC

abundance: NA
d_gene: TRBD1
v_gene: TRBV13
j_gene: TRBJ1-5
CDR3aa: CASSLGGQGGQPQHF
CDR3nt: TGTGCCAGCAGCTTAGGTGGACAGGGTGGCCAGCCCCAGCATTTT

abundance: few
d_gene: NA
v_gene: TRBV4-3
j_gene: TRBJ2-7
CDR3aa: CASSPSPMGGVDEQYF
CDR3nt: TGCGCCAGCAGCCCCAGCCCAATGGGGGGTGTCGACGAGCAGTACTTC

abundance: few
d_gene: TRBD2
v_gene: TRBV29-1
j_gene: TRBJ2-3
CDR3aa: CSVGGVSGETSTDTQYF
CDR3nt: TGCAGCGTTGGAGGGGTTAGCGGGGAGACTAGCACAGATACGCAGTATTTT

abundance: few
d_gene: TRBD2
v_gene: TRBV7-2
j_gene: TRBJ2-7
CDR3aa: CASSPTPLAGGLEQYF
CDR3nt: TGTGCCAGCAGCCCGACGCCCCTAGCGGGAGGGTTGGAGCAGTACTTC

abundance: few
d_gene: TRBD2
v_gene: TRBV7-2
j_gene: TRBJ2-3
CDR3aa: CASSLLAGVDTQYF
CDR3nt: TGTGCCAGCAGCCTCCTAGCGGGAGTAGATACGCAGTATTTT

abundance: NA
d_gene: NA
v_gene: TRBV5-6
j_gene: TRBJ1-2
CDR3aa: CASSLVGAVQGYGYTF
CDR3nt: TGTGCCAGCAGCTTGGTAGGGGCAGTCCAGGGCTATGGCTACACCTTC

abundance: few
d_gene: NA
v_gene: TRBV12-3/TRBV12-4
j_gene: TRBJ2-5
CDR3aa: CASSTGQFPRTQYF
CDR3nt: TGTGCCAGCAGCACGGGACAATTCCCCAGGACCCAGTACTTC

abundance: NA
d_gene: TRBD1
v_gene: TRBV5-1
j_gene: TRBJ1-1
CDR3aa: CASSSSGTGRTEAFF
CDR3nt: TGCGCCAGCAGCTCTTCCGGGACAGGGAGGACTGAAGCTTTCTTT

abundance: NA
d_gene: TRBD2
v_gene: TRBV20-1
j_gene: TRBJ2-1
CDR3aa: CSAPPEREVTNEQFF
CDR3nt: TGCAGTGCCCCTCCTGAGCGGGAGGTCACCAATGAGCAGTTCTTC

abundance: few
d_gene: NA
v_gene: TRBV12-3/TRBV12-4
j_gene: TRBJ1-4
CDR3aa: CASSLTNEKLFF
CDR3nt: TGTGCCAGCAGTTTAACTAATGAAAAACTGTTTTTT

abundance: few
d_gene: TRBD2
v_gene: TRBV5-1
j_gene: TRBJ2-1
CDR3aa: CASSLVTSGGGRDEQFF
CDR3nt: TGCGCCAGCAGCTTGGTAACTAGCGGAGGGGGACGGGATGAGCAGTTCTTC

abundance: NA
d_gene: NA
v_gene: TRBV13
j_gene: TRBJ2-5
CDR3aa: CASSLEGLQETQYF
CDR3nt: TGTGCCAGCAGCTTAGAAGGGTTACAAGAGACCCAGTACTTC

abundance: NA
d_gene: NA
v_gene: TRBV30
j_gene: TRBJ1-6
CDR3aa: CAWSPTVFNSPLHF
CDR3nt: TGTGCCTGGAGTCCGACAGTCTTTAATTCACCCCTCCACTTT

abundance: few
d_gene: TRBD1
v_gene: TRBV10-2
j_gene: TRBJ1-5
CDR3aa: CASSGSRDRFQDSNQPQHF
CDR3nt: TGCGCCAGCAGTGGATCCCGGGACAGGTTCCAAGATAGCAATCAGCCCCAGCATTTT

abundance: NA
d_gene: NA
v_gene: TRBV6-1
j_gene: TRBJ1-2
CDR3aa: CASSEFPNRDYGYTF
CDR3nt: TGTGCCAGCAGTGAATTCCCCAACAGGGACTATGGCTACACCTTC

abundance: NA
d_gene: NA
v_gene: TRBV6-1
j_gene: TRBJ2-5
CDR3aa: CASSARAGEETQYF
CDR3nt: TGTGCCAGCAGTGCGCGGGCAGGGGAAGAGACCCAGTACTTC

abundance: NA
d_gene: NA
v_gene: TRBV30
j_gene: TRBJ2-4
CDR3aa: CAWGGNIQYF
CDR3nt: TGTGCCTGGGGGGGAAACATTCAGTACTTC

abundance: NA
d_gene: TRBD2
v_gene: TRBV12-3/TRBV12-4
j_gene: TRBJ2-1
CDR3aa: CASSSEREVPGEQFF
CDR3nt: TGTGCCAGCAGTTCAGAGCGGGAGGTCCCTGGTGAGCAGTTCTTC

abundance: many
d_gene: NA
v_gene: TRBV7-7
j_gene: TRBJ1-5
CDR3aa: CASSSRFNQPQHF
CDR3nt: TGTGCCAGCAGCTCCAGATTCAATCAGCCCCAGCATTTT

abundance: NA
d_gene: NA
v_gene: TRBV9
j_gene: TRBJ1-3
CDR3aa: CASSVGGGPGNTIYF
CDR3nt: TGTGCCAGCAGCGTAGGAGGGGGGCCTGGAAACACCATATATTTT

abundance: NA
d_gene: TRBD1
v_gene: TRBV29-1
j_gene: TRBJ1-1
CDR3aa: CSVLQTGASEAFF
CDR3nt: TGCAGCGTTCTCCAGACAGGGGCGTCTGAAGCTTTCTTT

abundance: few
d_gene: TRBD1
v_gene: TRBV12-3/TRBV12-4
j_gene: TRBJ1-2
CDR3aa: CASSFTGGSGYTF
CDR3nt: TGTGCCAGCAGTTTCACAGGGGGCTCTGGCTACACCTTC